This is a list of T cell receptor beta chains from one sample in a study of blood T cell repertoires in COVID-19. Libraries were prepared by immunoSEQ multiplex PCR; TCRdb keeps only in-frame clonotypes and omits some of them. The repertoire holds approximately 150,000 clones, with around nine tenths as singletons. Sequencing used peripheral blood. The receptors were sampled from a human donor in a cohort sampled during active COVID-19. CDR3s include the opening cysteine and the closing phenylalanine or tryptophan. Each record gives: J gene, clone size, V gene, D gene, CDR3 protein, CDR3 DNA. A D gene is named only where the DNA matches it firmly. Rows give clone size only sometimes, using once, few, many, or a class for an expanded clone.

>TRBJ1-3|-|TRBV5-1|TRBD1
CASSQGQYSGNTIYF
TGCGCCAGCAGCCAGGGACAGTACTCTGGAAACACCATATATTTT
>TRBJ2-7|-|TRBV28|TRBD1
CASSWGTGFEQYF
TGTGCCAGCAGTTGGGGGACAGGGTTCGAGCAGTACTTC
>TRBJ2-1|-|TRBV29-1|TRBD2
CSVLLAGGNEQFF
TGCAGCGTTCTCCTAGCGGGGGGGAATGAGCAGTTCTTC
>TRBJ2-3|-|TRBV7-2|-
CASSLDGRLNQPQYF
TGTGCCAGCAGCTTAGATGGCCGACTTAATCAGCCGCAGTATTTT
>TRBJ1-3|-|TRBV7-9|-
CASSHRDRRTIYF
TGTGCCAGCAGTCACAGGGATAGGCGCACCATATATTTT
>TRBJ1-1|-|TRBV29-1|TRBD1
CSVGQMNTEAFF
TGCAGCGTGGGACAGATGAACACTGAAGCTTTCTTT
>TRBJ2-1|-|TRBV9|-
CASSDLTAYNEQFF
TGTGCCAGCAGCGACCTGACAGCCTACAATGAGCAGTTCTTC
>TRBJ1-1|once|TRBV5-4|TRBD1
CASSFLDRVGTEAFF
TGTGCCAGCAGCTTTCTGGACAGGGTGGGCACTGAAGCTTTCTTT
>TRBJ2-1|-|TRBV27|-
CASSPGTPSYNEQFF
TGTGCCAGCAGTCCCGGGACACCTTCCTACAATGAGCAGTTCTTC
>TRBJ2-7|-|TRBV9|TRBD1
CASSPGQGAYEQYF
TGTGCCAGCAGCCCTGGACAGGGGGCCTACGAGCAGTACTTC
>TRBJ1-3|-|TRBV10-3|-
CAISTPNGNTIYF
TGTGCCATCAGCACCCCTAATGGAAACACCATATATTTT
>TRBJ2-1|-|TRBV19|TRBD2
CASSPGTGGSGSGYNEQFF
TGTGCCAGTAGTCCGGGGACGGGTGGCAGCGGGAGCGGCTACAATGAGCAGTTCTTC
>TRBJ2-5|-|TRBV28|TRBD1
CASSPRTGGLQETQYF
TGTGCCAGCAGTCCTCGGACAGGGGGCCTCCAAGAGACCCAGTACTTC
>TRBJ2-5|once|TRBV19|TRBD2
CASRPGLARETQYF
TGTGCCAGTAGGCCGGGACTAGCCAGGGAGACCCAGTACTTC
>TRBJ1-2|-|TRBV27|TRBD1
CASSPQGARDYGYTF
TGTGCCAGCAGTCCACAGGGGGCGAGGGACTATGGCTACACCTTC
>TRBJ2-3|-|TRBV6-5|-
CASIAGNTDTQYF
TGTGCCAGCATCGCAGGGAACACAGATACGCAGTATTTT
>TRBJ1-1|-|TRBV6-5|-
CASQQDTEAFF
TGTGCCAGCCAACAGGATACTGAAGCTTTCTTT
>TRBJ1-1|-|TRBV28|-
CASRLTGMNTEAFF
TGTGCCAGCAGGTTGACGGGAATGAACACTGAAGCTTTCTTT
>TRBJ1-1|-|TRBV5-1|TRBD1
CASRRTGTLNTEAFF
TGCGCCAGCAGGAGGACAGGGACGTTGAACACTGAAGCTTTCTTT
>TRBJ2-1|-|TRBV30|TRBD1
CAWSVHKGAPANEQFF
TGTGCCTGGAGTGTACATAAGGGGGCCCCCGCCAATGAGCAGTTCTTC
>TRBJ1-4|once|TRBV15|TRBD1
CATSDGGTGTNEKLFF
TGTGCCACCAGCGACGGGGGGACAGGGACTAATGAAAAACTGTTTTTT
>TRBJ2-7|-|TRBV28|TRBD1
CASSFPRGQGAYEQYF
TGTGCCAGCAGTTTTCCTCGCGGTCAGGGGGCTTACGAGCAGTACTTC
>TRBJ1-2|-|TRBV19|TRBD1
CASSQGQGRNGYTF
TGTGCCAGTAGTCAAGGACAGGGTCGGAATGGCTACACCTTC
>TRBJ1-3|once|TRBV6-5|-
CAICRPFLGTIYF
TGTGCCATCTGCCGCCCCTTTCTAGGCACCATATATTTT
>TRBJ1-3|once|TRBV10-3|-
CAIRSDRSGNTIYF
TGTGCCATCAGGAGTGACAGATCTGGAAACACCATATATTTT
>TRBJ2-1|-|TRBV6-4|TRBD2
CASSATSGQVNEQFF
TGTGCCAGCAGTGCCACTAGCGGGCAAGTCAATGAGCAGTTCTTC
>TRBJ2-7|-|TRBV7-2|-
CASSLVQGGSYEQYF
TGTGCCAGCAGCTTAGTACAGGGTGGGTCCTACGAGCAGTACTTC
>TRBJ1-5|-|TRBV5-8|-
CASSLRGVGQPQHF
TGTGCCAGCAGCCTACGGGGGGTGGGTCAGCCCCAGCATTTT
>TRBJ2-7|-|TRBV28|-
CASSLDLGNDYEQYF
TGTGCCAGCAGCCTCGATCTAGGTAACGACTACGAGCAGTACTTC
>TRBJ2-7|-|TRBV4-1|TRBD2
CASNTGLADSYEQYF
TGCGCCAGCAACACGGGACTAGCCGATTCCTACGAGCAGTACTTC
>TRBJ2-7|-|TRBV5-6|-
CASSLIQGWAYEQYF
TGTGCCAGCAGCTTGATACAGGGTTGGGCCTACGAGCAGTACTTC
>TRBJ2-5|-|TRBV24-1|-
CATSEPYRAATQYF
TGTGCCACCAGTGAACCATACAGGGCGGCGACCCAGTACTTC
>TRBJ2-7|-|TRBV25-1|-
CASSEYGRGEQYF
TGTGCCAGCAGTGAATATGGCAGGGGCGAGCAGTACTTC
>TRBJ2-1|once|TRBV19|TRBD1
CASSSKQGAPLWTKQFF
TGTGCCAGTAGTAGTAAGCAGGGGGCCCCCCTCTGGACGAAGCAGTTCTTC
>TRBJ2-7|-|TRBV10-3|TRBD1
CAISVGTGPYEQYF
TGTGCCATCAGTGTAGGGACAGGACCCTACGAGCAGTACTTC
>TRBJ1-5|-|TRBV28|-
CASSLSGWVGNQPQHF
TGTGCCAGCAGTTTATCAGGCTGGGTAGGCAATCAGCCCCAGCATTTT
>TRBJ2-5|-|TRBV27|TRBD1
CASSFGTEETQYF
TGTGCCAGCAGTTTCGGGACAGAAGAGACCCAGTACTTC
>TRBJ2-4|-|TRBV11-3|TRBD1
CASSDNRGAKNIQYF
TGTGCCAGCAGCGACAACAGGGGAGCGAAAAACATTCAGTACTTC
>TRBJ2-5|-|TRBV28|-
CASSLALLTTGTVEETQYF
TGTGCCAGCAGTTTGGCCCTTTTAACCACAGGGACGGTAGAAGAGACCCAGTACTTC
>TRBJ2-7|-|TRBV11-2|-
CASSLVSPLGPAREQYF
TGTGCCAGCAGCTTAGTGTCCCCCCTGGGTCCCGCGAGGGAGCAGTACTTC
>TRBJ2-6|-|TRBV5-1|TRBD1
CASSLLQGASTGANVLTF
TGCGCCAGCAGCCTACTACAGGGGGCGTCGACTGGGGCCAACGTCCTGACTTTC
>TRBJ2-7|-|TRBV19|-
CASTDGITYEQYF
TGTGCCAGTACGGACGGGATTACCTACGAGCAGTACTTC